The clone carrying this T cell receptor beta chain showed up just a few times. The antigen is not known. This may arise from a read error, as a much more abundant clone is one base away. Germline V gene lookup returns CDR1 SGHNT and CDR2 YYREEE (reference sequence). The CDR3 extends over 14 amino acids. TCRbeta libraries were built with three rounds of nested PCR, modified from ARM-PCR. A single record per CDR3 protein comes from TCRdb applying MiXCR to the multiplex PCR reads. The sample shows fewer than 120,000 distinct CDR3 sequences, over 70% of them seen only once. RNA was extracted from bulk tissue without any cell sorting. Chemotherapy-naive patients with new lung cancer underwent thoracic surgery in China, August–late 2014. The sample is drawn from a study of tumor and adjacent non-tumor tissue in lung cancer. Across the whole study: Patients were aged about 30 to 80, 9 to 10 men and about 5 women, stage I to III.

Whole-study findings and limits: Patients with more diverse tumor TCRs had worse survival.

Sequencing used lung tumor tissue. This sequence joins TRBV5-4 and TRBJ2-7; a weak D match, TRBD2 (7 bases). The clonotype originates from a man aged 65 to 85 with non-small cell lung cancer. Here the CDR3 DNA reads TGTGTCAGCAGCTTTGCCGGGGGGCGGGGAGAGCAGTACTTC. Its translation is CVSSFAGGRGEQYF.